Listed below are T cell receptor beta chains from one sample, sequenced in a study of blood T cell repertoires in COVID-19. This table comes from immunoSEQ multiplex PCR, and its TCRdb copy is limited to in-frame clones, with some not included. Here the sample spans approximately 21,000 clones, about nine tenths being singletons. Sample: peripheral blood. The source of these receptors is an elderly woman with active or convalescent COVID-19. CDR3s include the opening cysteine and the closing phenylalanine or tryptophan. D genes are given only for firm matches. Size values are once, few and many counts, or a class for expanded clones, and some rows have none.

v_call	j_call	d_call	clone_size	cdr3_aa	cdr3_nt
TRBV10-3	TRBJ2-3	TRBD1	-	CAITRQGPTDTQYF	TGTGCCATCACCAGACAGGGGCCCACAGATACGCAGTATTTT
TRBV3-1/TRBV3-2	TRBJ1-4	-	-	CASSQGDTRTNEKLFF	TGTGCCAGCAGCCAAGGGGACACCCGGACTAATGAAAAACTGTTTTTT
TRBV9	TRBJ2-6	-	-	CASSAHRSSGANVLTF	TGTGCCAGCAGCGCCCACAGGAGCTCTGGGGCCAACGTCCTGACTTTC
TRBV19	TRBJ1-5	-	-	CASRGGQGGNQPQHF	TGTGCCAGTAGAGGAGGGCAGGGAGGCAATCAGCCCCAGCATTTT
TRBV9	TRBJ1-4	TRBD1	once	CASSQIGQGRNEKLFF	TGTGCCAGCAGTCAAATCGGACAGGGACGTAATGAAAAACTGTTTTTT
TRBV6-5	TRBJ2-7	TRBD2	-	CASSYSGSIYEQYF	TGTGCCAGCAGTTACAGCGGGAGTATCTACGAGCAGTACTTC
TRBV7-6	TRBJ1-1	TRBD1	few	CASSSRVRQGDTEAFF	TGTGCCAGCAGCTCTAGGGTCCGCCAGGGGGACACTGAAGCTTTCTTT
TRBV24-1	TRBJ2-7	TRBD1	-	CATSDQGAYEQYF	TGTGCCACCAGTGATCAGGGGGCCTACGAGCAGTACTTC
TRBV30	TRBJ2-2	TRBD1	-	CARTERGRDTGELFF	TGTGCCCGGACCGAAAGGGGGCGCGACACCGGGGAGCTGTTTTTT
TRBV30	TRBJ2-2	-	few	CAWSRGGTGELFF	TGTGCCTGGAGTAGGGGAGGTACCGGGGAGCTGTTTTTT
TRBV7-9	TRBJ1-3	-	-	CASSLRRDNSGNTIYF	TGTGCCAGCAGCTTACGGAGGGATAACTCTGGAAACACCATATATTTT
TRBV2	TRBJ2-7	TRBD2	few	CASSGLVVYEQYF	TGTGCCAGCAGCGGACTAGTCGTCTACGAGCAGTACTTC
TRBV20-1	TRBJ2-7	-	-	CSASGLRDSFPYEQYF	TGCAGTGCTAGTGGACTCCGGGACTCGTTTCCCTACGAGCAGTACTTC
TRBV7-3	TRBJ2-1	TRBD2	-	CASSFQIQAGTHEQFF	TGTGCCAGCAGCTTCCAAATCCAAGCGGGGACCCATGAGCAGTTCTTC
TRBV24-1	TRBJ1-2	TRBD1	-	CATSDPRQGRYGYTF	TGTGCCACCAGTGATCCCAGACAGGGTCGCTATGGCTACACCTTC
TRBV7-3	TRBJ2-7	-	-	CASSSTAGYEQYF	TGTGCCAGCAGCTCAACAGCGGGCTACGAGCAGTACTTC
TRBV19	TRBJ2-1	-	-	CASNQGHYNEQFF	TGTGCCAGTAACCAGGGGCATTACAATGAGCAGTTCTTC
TRBV11-3	TRBJ1-2	-	-	CASSPPGAHYGYTF	TGTGCCAGCAGCCCCCCGGGTGCCCACTATGGCTACACCTTC
TRBV24-1	TRBJ1-2	TRBD1	-	CATSDPTGGNYGYTF	TGTGCCACCAGTGATCCGACAGGGGGCAACTATGGCTACACCTTC
TRBV6-5	TRBJ1-1	TRBD1	-	CASSSDRDTEAFF	TGTGCCAGCAGTTCGGACAGGGACACTGAAGCTTTCTTT
TRBV11-3	TRBJ1-1	-	-	CATALTGTEAFF	TGTGCCACCGCTTTAACCGGGACTGAAGCTTTCTTT
TRBV18	TRBJ2-1	TRBD2	-	CASSPGSRAGGSNEQFF	TGTGCCAGCTCACCGGGGTCTAGAGCGGGAGGATCCAATGAGCAGTTCTTC
TRBV18	TRBJ1-1	TRBD1	-	CASSPKGGQGVFMNTEAFF	TGTGCCAGCTCACCCAAGGGGGGACAGGGGGTCTTCATGAACACTGAAGCTTTCTTT